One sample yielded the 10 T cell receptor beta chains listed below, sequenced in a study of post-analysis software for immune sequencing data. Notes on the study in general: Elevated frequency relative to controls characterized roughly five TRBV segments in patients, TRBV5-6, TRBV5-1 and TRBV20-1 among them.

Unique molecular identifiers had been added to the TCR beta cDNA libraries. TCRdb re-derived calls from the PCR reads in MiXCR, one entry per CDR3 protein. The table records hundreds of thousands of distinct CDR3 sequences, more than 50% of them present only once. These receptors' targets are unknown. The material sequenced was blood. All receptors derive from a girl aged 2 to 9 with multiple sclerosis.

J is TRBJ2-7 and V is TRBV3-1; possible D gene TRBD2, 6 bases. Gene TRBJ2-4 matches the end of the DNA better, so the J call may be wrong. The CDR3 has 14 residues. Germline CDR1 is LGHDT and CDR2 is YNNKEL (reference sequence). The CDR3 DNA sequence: TGTGCCAGCAGCCAGGAGGGCCCCTTGAACATTCAGTACTTC. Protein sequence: CASSQEGPLNIQYF.

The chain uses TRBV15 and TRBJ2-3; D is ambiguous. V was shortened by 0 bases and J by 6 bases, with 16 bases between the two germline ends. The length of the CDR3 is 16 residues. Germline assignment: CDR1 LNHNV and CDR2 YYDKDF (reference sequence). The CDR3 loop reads CATSRDRHPDPDTQYF. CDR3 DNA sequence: TGTGCCACCAGCAGAGATCGGCATCCCGACCCCGATACGCAGTATTTT.

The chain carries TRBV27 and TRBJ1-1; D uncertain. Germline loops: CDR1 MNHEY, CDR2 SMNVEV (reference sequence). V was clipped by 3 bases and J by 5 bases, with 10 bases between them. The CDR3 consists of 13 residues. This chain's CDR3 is CASSFLRETEAFF. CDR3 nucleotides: TGTGCCAGCAGTTTTTTAAGAGAGACTGAAGCTTTCTTT.

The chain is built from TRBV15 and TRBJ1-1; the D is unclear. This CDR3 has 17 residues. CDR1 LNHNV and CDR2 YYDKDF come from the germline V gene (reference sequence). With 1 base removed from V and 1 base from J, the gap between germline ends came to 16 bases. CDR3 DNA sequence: TGTGCCACCAGCAGAGCCTACAACACAGAATGGAACACTGAAGCTTTCTTT. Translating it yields CATSRAYNTEWNTEAFF. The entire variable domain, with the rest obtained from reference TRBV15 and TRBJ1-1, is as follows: DAMVIQNPRYQVTQFGKPVTLSCSQTLNHNVMYWYQQKSSQAPKLLFHYYDKDFNNEADTPDNFQSRRPNTSFCFLDIRSPGLGDTAMYLCATSRAYNTEWNTEAFFGQGTRLTVV.

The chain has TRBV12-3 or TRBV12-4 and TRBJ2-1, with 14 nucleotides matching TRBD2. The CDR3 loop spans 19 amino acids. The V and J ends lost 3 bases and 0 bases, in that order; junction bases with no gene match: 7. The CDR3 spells CASSFPGLAGGSSYNEQFF. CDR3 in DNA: TGTGCCAGCAGTTTCCCCGGACTAGCGGGGGGTTCCTCCTACAATGAGCAGTTCTTC.

Here the CDR3 DNA reads TGCAGTGCCAATCCCCCGGGACAGGCCTACTATGGCTACACCTTC. Translated: CSANPPGQAYYGYTF. The chain combines TRBV20-1 with TRBJ1-2; 8 bases map to TRBD1. V lost 6 bases, J lost 3 bases, and 12 bases stayed unmatched. This CDR3 has 15 amino acids. The germline V gene encodes CDR1 DFQATT and CDR2 SNEGSKA (reference sequence).

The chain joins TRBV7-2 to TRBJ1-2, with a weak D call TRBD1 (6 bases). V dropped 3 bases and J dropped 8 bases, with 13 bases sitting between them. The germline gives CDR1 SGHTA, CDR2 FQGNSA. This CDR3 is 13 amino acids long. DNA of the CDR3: TGTGCCAGCAGCTTCAAGGACAGTGGAGGCTACACCTTC. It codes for CASSFKDSGGYTF.

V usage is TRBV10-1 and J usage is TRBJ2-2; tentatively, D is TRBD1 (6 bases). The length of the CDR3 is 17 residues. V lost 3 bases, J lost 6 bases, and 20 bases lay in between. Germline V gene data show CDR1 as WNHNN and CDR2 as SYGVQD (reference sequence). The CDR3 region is CASSDVAGVDLPGELFF. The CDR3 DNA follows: TGCGCCAGCAGTGATGTGGCAGGGGTAGATTTACCCGGGGAGCTGTTTTTT.

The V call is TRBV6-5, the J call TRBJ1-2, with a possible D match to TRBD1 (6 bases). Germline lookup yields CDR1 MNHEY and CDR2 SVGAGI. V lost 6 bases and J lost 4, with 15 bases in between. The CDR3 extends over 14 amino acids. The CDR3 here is CASRSGSGAYGYTF. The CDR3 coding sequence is TGTGCCAGCAGATCAGGATCAGGGGCCTATGGCTACACCTTC.

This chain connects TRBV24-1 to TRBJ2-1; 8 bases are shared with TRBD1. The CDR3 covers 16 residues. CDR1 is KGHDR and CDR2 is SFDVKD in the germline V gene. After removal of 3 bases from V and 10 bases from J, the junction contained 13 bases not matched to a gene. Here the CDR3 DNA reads TGTGCCACCAGTGATCCTGACCAGGGGGCACGAAGGGAGCAGTTCTTC. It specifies CATSDPDQGARREQFF.